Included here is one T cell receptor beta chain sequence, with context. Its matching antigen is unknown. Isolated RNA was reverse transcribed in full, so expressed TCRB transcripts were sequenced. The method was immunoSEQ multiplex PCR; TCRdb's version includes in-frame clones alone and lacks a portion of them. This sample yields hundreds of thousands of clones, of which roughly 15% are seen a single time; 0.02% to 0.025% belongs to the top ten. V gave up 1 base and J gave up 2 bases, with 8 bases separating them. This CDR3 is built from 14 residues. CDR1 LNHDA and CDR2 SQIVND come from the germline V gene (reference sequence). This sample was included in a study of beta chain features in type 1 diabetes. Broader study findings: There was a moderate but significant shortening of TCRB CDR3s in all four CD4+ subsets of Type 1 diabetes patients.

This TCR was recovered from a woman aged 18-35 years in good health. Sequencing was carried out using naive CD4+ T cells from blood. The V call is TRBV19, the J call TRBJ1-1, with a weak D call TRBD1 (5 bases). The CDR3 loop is CASSIGGDNTEAFF. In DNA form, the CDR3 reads TGTGCCAGTAGTATAGGAGGGGACAACACTGAAGCTTTCTTT.